One and the same sample provided the 21 T cell receptor beta chains below, sequenced in a study of T cells in Graves' hyperthyroidism and ophthalmopathy. Template material for amplifying TCR beta CDR3 regions consisted of RNA transcripts. The HTBI primer set drove a first-round RT-PCR of the TCR CDR3. TCRdb fed the multiplex PCR reads into MiXCR, producing one record per CDR3 protein. The data show roughly 400,000 distinct CDR3 sequences, with 11% to 15% seen just once and 25% to 30% held by the top ten. What was sequenced was blood. These receptors all come from a man aged 45-60 years with Graves' ophthalmopathy.

This clonotype occurred many times. V gene TRBV6-1 combines with J gene TRBJ1-5, with 11 bases that match TRBD1. The V gene's germline CDR1 is MNHNS and CDR2 SASEGT. V shed 7 bases and J 6 bases; nucleotides not matched to a gene: 2. The CDR3 consists of 13 residues. This CDR3 is CASTGTGGQPQHF. The CDR3, as DNA: TGTGCCAGCACCGGGACAGGGGGTCAGCCCCAGCATTTT.

This clonotype was observed many times. The genes are TRBV12-3 or TRBV12-4 and TRBJ2-3; unclear D gene. The V end was cut by 1 base, the J end by 5 bases, with 10 bases between. The CDR3 runs to 14 residues. The CDR3 sequence: CASSLVDWVDTQYF. In DNA, the CDR3 is TGTGCCAGCAGTTTAGTAGATTGGGTAGATACGCAGTATTTT.

The chain couples TRBV5-1 to TRBJ2-1; D uncertain. CDR1 and CDR2 from the germline V gene are SGHRS and YFSETQ. The CDR3 sequence is 15 residues long. The V end lost 0 bases, the J end lost 7 bases, and 14 bases lay between the germline ends. The CDR3 nucleotides read TGCGCCAGCAGCTTGGGGTATGGATCTCGGAATGAGCAGTTCTTC. The encoded protein is CASSLGYGSRNEQFF. The variable domain in full, with the rest retrieved from reference TRBV5-1 and TRBJ2-1, is KAGVTQTPRYLIKTRGQQVTLSCSPISGHRSVSWYQQTPGQGLQFLFEYFSETQRNKGNFPGRFSGRQFSNSRSEMNVSTLELGDSALYLCASSLGYGSRNEQFFGPGTRLTVL.

Points on this clonotype: Just one base apart from a much larger clone, this may be a read error. This chain uses TRBV5-6 with TRBJ2-7; 12 bases align to TRBD1. Germline lookup yields CDR1 SGHDT and CDR2 YYEEEE. CDR3 length equals 16 residues. The CDR3 reads CTSSLGAGTGGDEQYF. The CDR3 region has the DNA TGTACCAGCAGCTTGGGGGCCGGGACAGGGGGCGACGAGCAGTACTTC.

This clonotype was counted ten times or more. The genes are TRBV18 and TRBJ2-1; D perhaps matches TRBD1 (6 bases). Germline CDR1 reads KGHSH; CDR2 reads LQKENI. The CDR3 totals 17 residues. Trimming removed 0 bases at V and 0 bases at J, with 12 bases between. The CDR3 here is CASSPPMGAGSYNEQFF. CDR3 DNA: TGTGCCAGCTCACCACCGATGGGGGCGGGCTCCTACAATGAGCAGTTCTTC.

This clonotype was observed many times. The chain is built from TRBV12-3 or TRBV12-4 and TRBJ2-2, with unresolved D. Trimming cost V 3 bases and J 6 bases, with 8 bases left between them. This CDR3 spans 13 amino acids. The CDR3 nucleotides are TGTGCCAGCAGTTTGAGTGGAGCCGGGGAGCTGTTTTTT. Its translation: CASSLSGAGELFF.

The rearrangement links TRBV28 to TRBJ1-1; TRBD1 matches at 7 bases. This CDR3 contains 15 residues. V gave up 5 bases and J gave up 1 base; unmatched junction bases: 7. Germline CDR1 reads MDHEN; CDR2 reads SYDVKM. CDR3 DNA: TGTGCCAGCAGTACCTACAGGGGACCGAACACTGAAGCTTTCTTT. The encoded protein is CASSTYRGPNTEAFF.

This clonotype was seen a few times. The rearrangement joins TRBV27 to TRBJ1-5; 7 nucleotides agree with TRBD1. The CDR3 loop spans 14 amino acids. V lost 4 bases to trimming and J lost 6 bases; unmatched junction nucleotides: 6. Germline-derived CDR1 and CDR2 are MNHEY and SMNVEV (reference sequence). The CDR3, as DNA: TGTGCCAGCAGTTCTCAGGGGGTAGGTCAGCCCCAGCATTTT. It encodes CASSSQGVGQPQHF.

There are many counts of this clonotype. The chain employs TRBV20-1 and TRBJ2-7; possibly TRBD2 for D (5 bases). The CDR3 runs 12 residues. From germline, CDR1 is DFQATT and CDR2 SNEGSKA (reference sequence). Deletions cut 5 bases from V and 2 bases from J, with 10 bases between. The CDR3 nucleotides are TGCAGTGCTCCTAGCACCGCCTACGAGCAGTACTTC. As protein: CSAPSTAYEQYF.

At least ten counts were recorded for this clonotype. V and J are TRBV7-2 and TRBJ2-3; 9 nucleotides line up with TRBD2. The germline CDR1 and CDR2 sequences are SGHTA and FQGNSA. There are 14 residues in the CDR3. V lost 7 bases, J lost 4 bases, and 6 bases stayed unmatched. The CDR3 spells CASKGGRASDTQYF. CDR3 in DNA: TGTGCCAGCAAGGGCGGGAGGGCCTCAGATACGCAGTATTTT.

This clonotype has ten or more counts. The chain is built from TRBV20-1 and TRBJ1-6; D is unclear. CDR3 length equals 14 residues. V lost 4 bases, J lost 7 bases, and 14 bases lay in between. In germline, CDR1 is DFQATT, CDR2 SNEGSKA (reference sequence). CDR3 DNA sequence: TGCAGTGCTATGGTGTCGGCGCGAAATTCACCCCTCCACTTT. This encodes CSAMVSARNSPLHF.

The sample holds many counts of this clonotype. The chain joins TRBV27 to TRBJ2-7; 7 nucleotides match TRBD1. Looked up from germline, CDR1 is MNHEY and CDR2 is SMNVEV (reference sequence). Trimming at V came to 6 bases and at J to 5 bases, leaving 10 bases not matched to a gene. The CDR3 runs to 14 residues. The CDR3 coding sequence is TGTGCCAGCAGCCAACCGACAGGGACCCACGAGCAGTACTTC. It specifies CASSQPTGTHEQYF.

This clonotype showed up many times. The chain is built from TRBV29-1 and TRBJ2-5; D is uncertain. Trimming took off 4 bases at V and 2 bases at J, with 14 bases between the two ends. Per germline, CDR1 SQVTM and CDR2 ANQGSEA. The CDR3 sequence is 14 residues long. CDR3 sequence: CSVVGWQVQETQYF. The CDR3, as DNA: TGCAGCGTTGTGGGTTGGCAGGTACAAGAGACCCAGTACTTC. Full variable domain (remainder filled in from reference TRBV29-1 and TRBJ2-5): SAVISQKPSRDICQRGTSLTIQCQVDSQVTMMFWYRQQPGQSLTLIATANQGSEATYESGFVIDKFPISRPNLTFSTLTVSNMSPEDSSIYLCSVVGWQVQETQYFGPGTRLLVL.

This clonotype showed up many times. CDR3 sequence reads: CASSDSRTGETDTQYF. The CDR3 bases are TGTGCCAGCAGTGACTCCAGGACAGGGGAGACAGATACGCAGTATTTT. The rearrangement uses TRBV6-4 and TRBJ2-3, with 9 bases that match TRBD1. Germline V gives CDR1 MRHNA, CDR2 SNTAGT. The CDR3 runs to 16 residues. V shed 0 bases and J 3 bases; nucleotides not matched to a gene: 4.

This clonotype was seen a handful of times. The chain links TRBV9 to TRBJ2-5; 11 bases map to TRBD1. V lost 3 bases, J lost 3 bases, and 4 bases stayed unmatched. Germline V gives CDR1 SGDLS, CDR2 YYNGEE. The CDR3 is made up of 15 amino acids. CDR3 coding DNA: TGTGCCAGCAGCGGGGGGGGACAGGGGGAAGAGACCCAGTACTTC. This sequence encodes CASSGGGQGEETQYF.

A word on this clonotype: Likely a read error: the CDR3 ends without its conserved phenylalanine or tryptophan. The gene calls are TRBV28 and TRBJ1-3, with D unclear. V was clipped by 5 bases and J by 0 bases, with 2 bases between them. CDR3 length: 12 residues. Germline CDR1 MDHEN, CDR2 SYDVKM. The CDR3 loop is CASSRSGNTIYS. CDR3 in DNA: TGTGCCAGCAGTCGCTCTGGAAACACCATATATTCT.

The table lists this clonotype with a few counts. The chain recombines TRBV6-1 with TRBJ2-1, with 9 bases that match TRBD1. CDR3 size: 16 residues. V gave up 6 bases and J gave up 9 bases; unmatched junction bases: 15. Germline V CDR1 and CDR2: MNHNS, SASEGT. The CDR3 sequence: CASSRSPGQGLSEQFF. CDR3 nucleotides: TGTGCCAGCAGCCGAAGTCCGGGACAGGGCCTTAGTGAGCAGTTCTTC.

This clonotype has only a few counts. The chain couples TRBV5-1 to TRBJ2-7; tentative D call: TRBD2 (5 bases). Deletions cut 4 bases from V and 5 bases from J, with 16 bases between. Germline V CDR1 and CDR2: SGHRS, YFSETQ. The CDR3 consists of 14 residues. The CDR3: CASSRGADPHEQYF. The DNA for the CDR3 is TGCGCCAGCAGCCGGGGTGCCGACCCCCACGAGCAGTACTTC. The whole variable domain, filled in from reference TRBV5-1 and TRBJ2-7, reads KAGVTQTPRYLIKTRGQQVTLSCSPISGHRSVSWYQQTPGQGLQFLFEYFSETQRNKGNFPGRFSGRQFSNSRSEMNVSTLELGDSALYLCASSRGADPHEQYFGPGTRLTVT.

As concerns this clonotype: A clone one base away is much larger, so this may be a read error. The chain uses TRBV5-8 and TRBJ2-3; TRBD2 matches at 8 bases. Germline CDR1 and CDR2: SGHTS and YDEGEE. This CDR3 region has 17 residues. The V and J ends lost 0 bases and 2 bases, in that order; junction bases with no gene match: 8. The DNA of the CDR3 is TGTGCCAGCAGCTTGGAAGTTAGCGGGATTCTCACAGATACGCAGTATTTT. Its translation is CASSLEVSGILTDTQYF.

Ten or more counts support this clonotype. The chain is built from TRBV5-1 and TRBJ2-1; possible D gene TRBD1, 6 bases. V lost 5 bases, J lost 7 bases, and 16 bases lay in between. CDR1 is SGHRS and CDR2 is YFSETQ in the germline V gene. The CDR3 is 14 amino acids. The CDR3 spells CASSYHRVGNEQFF. As DNA, the CDR3 is TGCGCCAGCAGTTACCACAGGGTTGGTAATGAGCAGTTCTTC.

The V call is TRBV29-1, the J call TRBJ2-2; D unresolved. The CDR3 loop spans 13 amino acids. V was pared by 4 bases and J by 0 bases, with 6 bases between. Per germline, CDR1 SQVTM and CDR2 ANQGSEA. CDR3 sequence: CSVGGSNTGELFF. The CDR3 DNA is TGCAGCGTTGGGGGTTCGAACACCGGGGAGCTGTTTTTT.